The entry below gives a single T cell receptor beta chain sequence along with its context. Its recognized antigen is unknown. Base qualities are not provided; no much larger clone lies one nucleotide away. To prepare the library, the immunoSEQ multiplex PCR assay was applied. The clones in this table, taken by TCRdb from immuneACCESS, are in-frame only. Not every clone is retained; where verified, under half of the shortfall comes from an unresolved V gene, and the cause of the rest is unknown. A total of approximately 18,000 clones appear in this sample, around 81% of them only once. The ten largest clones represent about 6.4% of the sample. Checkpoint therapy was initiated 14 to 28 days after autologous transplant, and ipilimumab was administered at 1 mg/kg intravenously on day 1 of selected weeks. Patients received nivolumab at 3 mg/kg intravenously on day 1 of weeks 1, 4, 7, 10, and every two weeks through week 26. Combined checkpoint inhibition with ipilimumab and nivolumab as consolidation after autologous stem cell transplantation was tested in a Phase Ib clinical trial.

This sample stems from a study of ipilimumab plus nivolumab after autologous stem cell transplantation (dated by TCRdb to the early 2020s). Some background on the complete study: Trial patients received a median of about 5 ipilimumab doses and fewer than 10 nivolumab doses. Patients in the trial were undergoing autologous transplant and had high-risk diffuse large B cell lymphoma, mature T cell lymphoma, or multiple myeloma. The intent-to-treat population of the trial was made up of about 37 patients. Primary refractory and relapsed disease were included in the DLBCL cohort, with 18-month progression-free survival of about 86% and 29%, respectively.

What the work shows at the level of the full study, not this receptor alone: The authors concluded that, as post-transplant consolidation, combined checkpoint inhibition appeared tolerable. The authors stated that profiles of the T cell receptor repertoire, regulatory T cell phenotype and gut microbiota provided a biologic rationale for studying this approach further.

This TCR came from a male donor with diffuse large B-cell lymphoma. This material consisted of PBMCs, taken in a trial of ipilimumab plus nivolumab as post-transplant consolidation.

The CDR3 corresponds to CASSQETLALNTDTQYF. The sequenced DNA: TGCGCCAGCAGCCAAGAAACACTAGCCCTTAACACAGATACGCAGTATTTT. The chain joins TRBV4-1 to TRBJ2-3; the D gene is perhaps TRBD2, on 6 matching bases. CDR1 and CDR2 were assigned from the germline V gene as MGHRA and YSYEKL. Trimming at the junction amounts to 0 bases on V and 2 bases on J, and the germline ends lie 15 bases apart. The CDR3 starts with the cysteine, ends with the phenylalanine, and has 17 residues. The CDR3 DNA has 51 bases and is translated from base 1.